The sequence of this T cell receptor (beta chain) was determined in a study of CD8+ T cells in alopecia areata. Whole-study results and caveats: Scalp clonality and expanded CD8+ clones among the top 100 showed significant decreases with tofacitinib.

Stated treatment: oral pan-JAK inhibitor, 5-10 mg twice daily. In each case, RNA was isolated and then reverse transcribed into cDNA as the sequencing template. Libraries were prepared by immunoSEQ multiplex PCR; TCRdb keeps only in-frame clonotypes and omits some of them. The table records about 110,000 clones, 55% to 60% of them present only once. With 2 bases clipped from V and 1 base from J, the junction kept 7 bases outside the gene matches. CDR3 length equals 15 residues. The V gene's germline CDR1 is GTSNPN and CDR2 SVGIG (reference sequence). Comment on this clone: Its antigen is as yet unknown.

This sequence originates from a human donor with alopecia areata. The rearrangement uses TRBV30 and TRBJ1-2; 7 positions match TRBD1. The sequencing used CD4+ T cells sorted from blood, collected at week 24, from a patient treated with tofacitinib. The CDR3 loop is CAWSSGRGINYGYTF. CDR3 DNA: TGTGCCTGGAGTTCGGGCAGGGGGATTAACTATGGCTACACCTTC. Filled out from reference TRBV30 and TRBJ1-2, the complete variable domain reads SQTIHQWPATLVQPVGSPLSLECTVEGTSNPNLYWYRQAAGRGLQLLFYSVGIGQISSEVPQNLSASRPQDRQFILSSKKLLLSDSGFYLCAWSSGRGINYGYTFGSGTRLTVV.